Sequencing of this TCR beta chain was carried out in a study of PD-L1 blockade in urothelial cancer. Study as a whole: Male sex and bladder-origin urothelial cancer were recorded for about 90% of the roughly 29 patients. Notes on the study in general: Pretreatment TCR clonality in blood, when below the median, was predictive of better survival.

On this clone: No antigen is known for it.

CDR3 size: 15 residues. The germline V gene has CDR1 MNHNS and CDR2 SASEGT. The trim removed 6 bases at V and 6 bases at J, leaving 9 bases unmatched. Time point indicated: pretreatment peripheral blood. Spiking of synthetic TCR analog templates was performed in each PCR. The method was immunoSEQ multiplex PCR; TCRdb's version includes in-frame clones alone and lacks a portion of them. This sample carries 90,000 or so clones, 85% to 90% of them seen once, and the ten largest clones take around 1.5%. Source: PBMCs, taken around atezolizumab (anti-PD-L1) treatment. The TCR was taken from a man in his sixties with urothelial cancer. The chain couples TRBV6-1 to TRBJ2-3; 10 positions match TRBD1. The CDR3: CASSRVGQGFDTQYF. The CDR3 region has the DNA TGTGCCAGCAGCCGAGTGGGACAGGGGTTTGATACGCAGTATTTT.